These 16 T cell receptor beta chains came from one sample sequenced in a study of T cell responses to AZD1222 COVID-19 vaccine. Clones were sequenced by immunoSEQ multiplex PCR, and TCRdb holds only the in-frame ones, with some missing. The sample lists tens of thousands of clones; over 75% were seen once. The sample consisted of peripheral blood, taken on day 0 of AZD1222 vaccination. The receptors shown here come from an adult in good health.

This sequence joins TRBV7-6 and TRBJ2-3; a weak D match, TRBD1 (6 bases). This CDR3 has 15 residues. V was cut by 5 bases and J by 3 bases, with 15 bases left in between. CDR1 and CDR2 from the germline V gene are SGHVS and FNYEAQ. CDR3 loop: CASSRVGAETDTQYF. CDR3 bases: TGTGCCAGCAGCCGGGTGGGGGCAGAAACAGATACGCAGTATTTT. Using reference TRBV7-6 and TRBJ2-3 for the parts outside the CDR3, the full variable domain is GAGVSQSPRYKVTKRGQDVALRCDPISGHVSLYWYRQALGQGPEFLTYFNYEAQQDKSGLPNDRFSAERPEGSISTLTIQRTEQRDSAMYRCASSRVGAETDTQYFGPGTRLTVL.

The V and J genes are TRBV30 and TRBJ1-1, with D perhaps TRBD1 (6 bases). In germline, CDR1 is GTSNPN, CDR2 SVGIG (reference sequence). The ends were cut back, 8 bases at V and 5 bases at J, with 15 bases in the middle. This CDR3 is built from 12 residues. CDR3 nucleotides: TGTGCCCAATTACAGGGTTGGACTGAAGCTTTCTTT. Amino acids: CAQLQGWTEAFF. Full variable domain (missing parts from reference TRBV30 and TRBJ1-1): SQTIHQWPATLVQPVGSPLSLECTVEGTSNPNLYWYRQAAGRGLQLLFYSVGIGQISSEVPQNLSASRPQDRQFILSSKKLLLSDSGFYLCAQLQGWTEAFFGQGTRLTVV.

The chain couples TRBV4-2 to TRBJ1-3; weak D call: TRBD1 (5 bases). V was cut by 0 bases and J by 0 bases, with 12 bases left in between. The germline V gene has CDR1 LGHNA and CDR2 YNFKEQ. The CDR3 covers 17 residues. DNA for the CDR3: TGTGCCAGCAGCCAAGACCCGGGACGGTTCTCTGGAAACACCATATATTTT. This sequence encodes CASSQDPGRFSGNTIYF.

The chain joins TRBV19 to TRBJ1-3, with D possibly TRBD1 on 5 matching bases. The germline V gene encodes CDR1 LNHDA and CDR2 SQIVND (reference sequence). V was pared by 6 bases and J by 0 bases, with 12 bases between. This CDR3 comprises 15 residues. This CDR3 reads CASSRQHRSGNTIYF. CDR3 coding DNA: TGTGCCAGTAGCCGACAGCATCGCTCTGGAAACACCATATATTTT.

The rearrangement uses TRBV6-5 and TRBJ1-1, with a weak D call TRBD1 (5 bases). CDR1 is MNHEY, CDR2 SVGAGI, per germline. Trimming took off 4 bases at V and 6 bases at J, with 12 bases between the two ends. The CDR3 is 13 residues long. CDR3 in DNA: TGTGCCAGCAGTTCTCGCCAGGGCTCTGAAGCTTTCTTT. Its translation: CASSSRQGSEAFF.

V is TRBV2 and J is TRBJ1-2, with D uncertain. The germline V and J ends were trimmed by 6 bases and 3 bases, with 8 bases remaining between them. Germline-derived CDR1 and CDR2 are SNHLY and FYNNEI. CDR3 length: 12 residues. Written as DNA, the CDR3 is TGTGCCAGCAGACTCCACGACTATGGCTACACCTTC. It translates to CASRLHDYGYTF.

The CDR3 loop is CAWSGTLATNEKLFF. Here the CDR3 DNA reads TGTGCCTGGAGCGGGACACTTGCAACTAATGAAAAACTGTTTTTT. V and J are TRBV30 and TRBJ1-4; D is perhaps TRBD1 (6 bases). The CDR3 consists of 15 residues. V was trimmed by 3 bases and J by 0 bases, leaving 11 bases between them. Germline loops: CDR1 GTSNPN, CDR2 SVGIG (reference sequence).

CDR3 residues: CASTRAGSSYNEQFF. The CDR3 region has the DNA TGTGCCAGCACCCGAGCGGGGAGCTCCTACAATGAGCAGTTCTTC. The chain carries TRBV9 and TRBJ2-1; 7 nucleotides line up with TRBD2. The CDR3 sequence is 15 residues long. From germline, CDR1 is SGDLS and CDR2 YYNGEE. After removal of 6 bases from V and 0 bases from J, the junction contained 6 bases not matched to a gene.

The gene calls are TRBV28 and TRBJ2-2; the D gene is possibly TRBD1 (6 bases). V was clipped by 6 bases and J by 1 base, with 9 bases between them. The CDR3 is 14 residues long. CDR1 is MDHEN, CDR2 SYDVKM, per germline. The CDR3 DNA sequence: TGTGCCAGCAGGTTGGGACAGAACACCGGGGAGCTGTTTTTT. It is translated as CASRLGQNTGELFF. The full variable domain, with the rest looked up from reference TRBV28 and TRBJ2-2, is DVKVTQSSRYLVKRTGEKVFLECVQDMDHENMFWYRQDPGLGLRLIYFSYDVKMKEKGDIPEGYSVSREKKERFSLILESASTNQTSMYLCASRLGQNTGELFFGEGSRLTVL.

CDR3 residues: CASSQTADIQYF. Here the CDR3 DNA reads TGTGCCAGCAGCCAAACAGCTGACATTCAGTACTTC. This chain joins TRBV3-1 (or the pseudogene TRBV3-2) and TRBJ2-4; D is uncertain. The length of the CDR3 is 12 residues. CDR1 and CDR2 (germline): LGHDT, YNNKEL (reference sequence). V was shortened by 2 bases and J by 8 bases, with 7 bases between the two germline ends.

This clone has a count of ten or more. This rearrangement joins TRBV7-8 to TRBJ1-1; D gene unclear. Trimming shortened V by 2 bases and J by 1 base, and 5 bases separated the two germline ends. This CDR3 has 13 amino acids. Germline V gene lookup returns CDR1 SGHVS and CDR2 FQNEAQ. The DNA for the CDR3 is TGTGCCAGCAGCTTATACCAGAACACTGAAGCTTTCTTT. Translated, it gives CASSLYQNTEAFF.

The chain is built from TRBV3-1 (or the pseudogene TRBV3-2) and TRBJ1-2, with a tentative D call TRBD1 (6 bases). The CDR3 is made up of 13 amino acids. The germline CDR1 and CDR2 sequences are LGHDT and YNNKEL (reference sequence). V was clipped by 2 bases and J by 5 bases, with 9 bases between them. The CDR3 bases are TGTGCCAGCAGCCAATTACAGGGATATGGCTACACCTTC. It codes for CASSQLQGYGYTF.

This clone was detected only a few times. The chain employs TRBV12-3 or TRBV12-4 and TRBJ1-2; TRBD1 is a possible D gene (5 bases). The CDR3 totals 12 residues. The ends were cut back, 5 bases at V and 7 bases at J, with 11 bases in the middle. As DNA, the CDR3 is TGTGCCAGCAGTCATAAAGGGGCTGGCTACACCTTC. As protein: CASSHKGAGYTF.

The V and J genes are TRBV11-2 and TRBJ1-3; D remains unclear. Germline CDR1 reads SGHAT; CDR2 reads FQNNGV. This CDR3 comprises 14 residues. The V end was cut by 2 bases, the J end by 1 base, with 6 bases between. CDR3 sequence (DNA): TGTGCCAGCAGCTTAACCGATTCTGGAAACACCATATATTTT. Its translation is CASSLTDSGNTIYF.

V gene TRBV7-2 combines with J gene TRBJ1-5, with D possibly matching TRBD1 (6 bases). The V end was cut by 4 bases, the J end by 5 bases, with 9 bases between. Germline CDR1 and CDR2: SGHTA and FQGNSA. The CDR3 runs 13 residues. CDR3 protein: CASSWTEDQPQHF. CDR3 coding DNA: TGTGCCAGCAGCTGGACAGAAGATCAGCCCCAGCATTTT.

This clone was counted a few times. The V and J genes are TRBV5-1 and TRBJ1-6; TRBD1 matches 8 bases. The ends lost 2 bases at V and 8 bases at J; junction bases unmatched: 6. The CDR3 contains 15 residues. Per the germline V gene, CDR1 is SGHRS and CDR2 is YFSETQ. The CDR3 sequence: CASSLTQGADSPLHF. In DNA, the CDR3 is TGCGCCAGCAGCTTAACGCAGGGGGCGGATTCACCCCTCCACTTT.